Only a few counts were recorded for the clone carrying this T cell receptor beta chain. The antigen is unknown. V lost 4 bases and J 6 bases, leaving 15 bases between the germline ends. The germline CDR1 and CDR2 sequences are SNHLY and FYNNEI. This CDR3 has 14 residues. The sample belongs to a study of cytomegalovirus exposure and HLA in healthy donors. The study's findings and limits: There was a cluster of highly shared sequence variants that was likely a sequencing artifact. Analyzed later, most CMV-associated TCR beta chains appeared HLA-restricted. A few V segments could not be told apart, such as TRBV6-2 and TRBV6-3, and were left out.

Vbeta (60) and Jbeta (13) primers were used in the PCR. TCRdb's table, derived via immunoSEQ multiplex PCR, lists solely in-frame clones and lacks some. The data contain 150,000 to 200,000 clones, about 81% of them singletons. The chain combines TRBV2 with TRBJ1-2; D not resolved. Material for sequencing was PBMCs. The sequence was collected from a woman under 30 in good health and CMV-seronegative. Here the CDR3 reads CASSVLWLSNGYTF. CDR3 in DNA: TGTGCCAGCAGTGTCCTTTGGCTCTCGAATGGCTACACCTTC.